This T cell receptor (beta chain) was identified in a study of tumor and adjacent non-tumor tissue in lung cancer. Study context: About 4.17 million productive TCRbeta reads were obtained per sample on average.

General study results and limits: Tumor repertoires had a smaller top 100 clone share than normal lung. Tumor tissue had significantly higher TCR diversity than normal lung.

TCRbeta libraries were built with three rounds of nested PCR, modified from ARM-PCR. TCRdb independently ran MiXCR on the multiplex PCR reads; one entry per CDR3 protein. The table records 98,000 or so distinct CDR3 sequences, 80% of them present only once. RNA was extracted from bulk tissue without any cell sorting. This non-tumor lung sample came from over 3 cm beyond the tumor edge. Newly diagnosed lung cancer patients had thoracic surgery in China, August–late 2014, without prior chemotherapy. Turning to this clonotype: As yet, its antigen is unknown. Because it lacks the conserved phenylalanine or tryptophan at the end, this CDR3 is likely a read error.

The germline V gene has CDR1 MNHNS and CDR2 SASEGT. The CDR3 has 16 amino acids. The rearrangement uses TRBV6-1 and TRBJ2-1, with D uncertain. The TCR sequence derives from a man in his 60s with small cell lung cancer. The sequenced sample consisted of distant non-tumor lung tissue. The CDR3 loop is CASIELYGRTWDEQFL. The CDR3 bases are TGTGCCAGCATTGAACTGTACGGGCGAACCTGGGATGAGCAGTTCTTA.